The sequence of this TCR beta chain was determined in a study of blood T cell repertoires in COVID-19. In the study overall: Spain, Italy and the United States supplied samples that represented acute and convalescent COVID-19.

Germline V gives CDR1 SGDLS, CDR2 YYNGEE. Trimming stripped 1 base from V and 14 bases from J, with 25 bases between. The CDR3 consists of 16 residues. Recruitment covered roughly 24 US areas and drew participants whose ages spanned about 18 to 90 years. Recovered Cohort 3 donors showed two negative PCRs, clearance, or symptom resolution. TCRdb's table, derived via immunoSEQ multiplex PCR, lists solely in-frame clones and lacks some. The repertoire holds about 220,000 clones, 88% seen once, with 2.5% to 3% in the top ten. This sequence was found in a woman aged 25 to 39 who had recovered from COVID-19. The genes are TRBV9 and TRBJ2-4; perhaps TRBD1 as D (7 bases). Sequenced input: PBMCs or T cells enriched from blood (not recorded which). CDR3 DNA: TGTGCCAGCAGCGTATCGAGCGCGGGACAGCAATCAAGGAAGTACTTC. The encoded protein is CASSVSSAGQQSRKYF.